This is a list of T cell receptor beta chains from one sample in a study of blood T cell repertoires in COVID-19. This table comes from immunoSEQ multiplex PCR, and its TCRdb copy is limited to in-frame clones, with some not included. The repertoire holds under 80,000 clones, with 80% to 90% as singletons. Material for sequencing was peripheral blood. The source is a woman of 80 years or more with active or convalescent COVID-19. Both conserved end residues are trimmed from each CDR3.

cdr3_length: 13
v_call: TRBV4-1
cdr3_aa: ASSQEGGGGNEQF

cdr3_length: 13
v_call: TRBV5-1
cdr3_aa: ASSRTSGAYNEQF

cdr3_length: 12
v_call: TRBV11-3
cdr3_aa: ASSFVWDIGELF

cdr3_length: 12
v_call: TRBV19
cdr3_aa: ASGQSITNEKLF

cdr3_length: 12
v_call: TRBV6-2/TRBV6-3
cdr3_aa: ASSAQGAVQPQH

cdr3_length: 14
v_call: TRBV5-6
cdr3_aa: ASSSPKGLGAYEQY

cdr3_length: 13
v_call: TRBV18
cdr3_aa: ASSPRTGGFETQY

cdr3_length: 14
v_call: TRBV6-6
cdr3_aa: ASSYYVGSYSYEQY

cdr3_length: 17
v_call: TRBV4-1
cdr3_aa: ASSQDWREGPVNTGELF

cdr3_length: 15
v_call: TRBV30
cdr3_aa: AWSVWRTSGIIYEQY

cdr3_length: 12
v_call: TRBV12-5
cdr3_aa: ASGLQGWADTQY